The rows below give T cell receptor beta chains drawn from one sample of a study of CD8+ T cells in alopecia areata. The protocol was immunoSEQ multiplex PCR, while the TCRdb copy is restricted to in-frame clones and leaves out a portion. The sample lists fewer than 40,000 clones, less than 70% occurring once. Material: NKG2D-high CD8+ T cells sorted from blood. All receptors come from a human donor with alopecia areata. The CDR3 runs from the conserved cysteine through the conserved F or W. The D gene is left open where the match is weak. Size is omitted from some rows. Given values are once, few, many or a class for expanded clones.

v_call: TRBV6-6; d_call: TRBD2; j_call: TRBJ2-1; clone_size: NA; cdr3_nt: TGTGCCAGCAGTGGGGGGGATAGCTCCTACAATGAGCAGTTCTTC; cdr3_aa: CASSGGDSSYNEQFF
v_call: TRBV19; d_call: TRBD2; j_call: TRBJ2-2; clone_size: NA; cdr3_nt: TGTGCCAGTAGTTCACTAGCGGGTTACACCGGGGAGCTGTTTTTT; cdr3_aa: CASSSLAGYTGELFF
v_call: TRBV18; d_call: TRBD1; j_call: TRBJ2-7; clone_size: NA; cdr3_nt: TGTGCCAGCTCACCACCTTGGGACAGCTACGAGCAGTACTTC; cdr3_aa: CASSPPWDSYEQYF
v_call: TRBV25-1; d_call: NA; j_call: TRBJ1-6; clone_size: NA; cdr3_nt: TGTGCCAGCAGTGAAATAACGGGGGGCGACTCACCCCTCCACTTT; cdr3_aa: CASSEITGGDSPLHF
v_call: TRBV29-1; d_call: TRBD1; j_call: TRBJ1-1; clone_size: NA; cdr3_nt: TGCAGCGTCCTCCGGGACAGGGATCGGAATGAAGCTTTCTTT; cdr3_aa: CSVLRDRDRNEAFF
v_call: TRBV19; d_call: TRBD1; j_call: TRBJ1-2; clone_size: NA; cdr3_nt: TGTGCCAGTAGTATATGGGGCAGGGGGCCCTATGGCTACACCTTC; cdr3_aa: CASSIWGRGPYGYTF
v_call: TRBV4-3; d_call: NA; j_call: TRBJ1-2; clone_size: NA; cdr3_nt: TGCGCCAGCAGCCAAGATCAGCAGGTAGTTCACTATGGCTACACCTTC; cdr3_aa: CASSQDQQVVHYGYTF
v_call: TRBV4-3; d_call: NA; j_call: TRBJ2-7; clone_size: many; cdr3_nt: TGCGCCAGCAGCCAAGGTAGCGCACTCTCCTACGAGCAGTACTTC; cdr3_aa: CASSQGSALSYEQYF
v_call: TRBV4-2; d_call: NA; j_call: TRBJ2-2; clone_size: many; cdr3_nt: TGTGCCAGCAGCCAATTCAACCCCGGGGAGCTGTTTTTT; cdr3_aa: CASSQFNPGELFF
v_call: TRBV7-9; d_call: NA; j_call: TRBJ2-7; clone_size: NA; cdr3_nt: TGTGCCAGCAGCTTTCTAAAAGGACCCAAGGGGGAGCAGTACTTC; cdr3_aa: CASSFLKGPKGEQYF
v_call: TRBV29-1; d_call: TRBD2; j_call: TRBJ2-1; clone_size: NA; cdr3_nt: TGCAGCGTTGAAGGTACTAGCGGGGTCTACAATGAGCAGTTCTTC; cdr3_aa: CSVEGTSGVYNEQFF
v_call: TRBV14; d_call: TRBD2; j_call: TRBJ2-3; clone_size: medium-sized; cdr3_nt: TGTGCCAGCAGCCAATTCCTTTCTAGCGGAGGCACAGATACGCAGTATTTT; cdr3_aa: CASSQFLSSGGTDTQYF
v_call: TRBV6-5; d_call: NA; j_call: TRBJ2-7; clone_size: NA; cdr3_nt: TGTGCCAGCAGTTACTACGGGTCTTCCTACGAGCAGTACTTC; cdr3_aa: CASSYYGSSYEQYF
v_call: TRBV29-1; d_call: TRBD2; j_call: TRBJ2-7; clone_size: NA; cdr3_nt: TGCAGCGTGGGGGGGTTGTGGGGCTCCTACGAGCAGTACTTC; cdr3_aa: CSVGGLWGSYEQYF
v_call: TRBV7-7; d_call: NA; j_call: TRBJ2-3; clone_size: NA; cdr3_nt: TGTGCTAGCAGCTTATTGACAGGCACAGATACGCAGTATTTT; cdr3_aa: CASSLLTGTDTQYF
v_call: TRBV27; d_call: TRBD2; j_call: TRBJ2-7; clone_size: few; cdr3_nt: TGTGCCAGTAGGACTAGCGGGAGTCGGAACGAGCAGTACTTC; cdr3_aa: CASRTSGSRNEQYF
v_call: TRBV29-1; d_call: NA; j_call: TRBJ2-1; clone_size: few; cdr3_nt: TGCAGCGTTGATAACGGCTACAATGAGCAGTTCTTC; cdr3_aa: CSVDNGYNEQFF
v_call: TRBV27; d_call: TRBD2; j_call: TRBJ2-7; clone_size: NA; cdr3_nt: TGTGCCAGCAGTTTTGCGGGAGGCCCCGAGCAGTACTTC; cdr3_aa: CASSFAGGPEQYF
v_call: TRBV28; d_call: TRBD2; j_call: TRBJ2-1; clone_size: NA; cdr3_nt: TGTGCCAGCAGTCAGCTAGCGGGAGGGGACAATGAGCAGTTCTTC; cdr3_aa: CASSQLAGGDNEQFF
v_call: TRBV20-1; d_call: NA; j_call: TRBJ1-2; clone_size: NA; cdr3_nt: TGCAGTGCTAGGCAAAGCGGCTACACCTTC; cdr3_aa: CSARQSGYTF
v_call: TRBV4-3; d_call: NA; j_call: TRBJ1-5; clone_size: NA; cdr3_nt: TGCGCCAGCAGCCTTACCCCGGGGGGTCGCTCAGATACGCAGCATTTT; cdr3_aa: CASSLTPGGRSDTQHF
v_call: TRBV13; d_call: TRBD1; j_call: TRBJ1-2; clone_size: NA; cdr3_nt: TGTGCCAGCAGCGTACGCGACAGGGCTATGAGCTATGGCTACACCTTC; cdr3_aa: CASSVRDRAMSYGYTF
v_call: TRBV7-9; d_call: TRBD1; j_call: TRBJ2-1; clone_size: NA; cdr3_nt: TGTGCCAGCAGCTTTATGGACAGGGGCACGTTCTTC; cdr3_aa: CASSFMDRGTFF
v_call: TRBV27; d_call: NA; j_call: TRBJ2-7; clone_size: NA; cdr3_nt: TGTGCCAGCAGTGTAACCGGGCAGTTCTACCTTTACGAGCAGTACTTC; cdr3_aa: CASSVTGQFYLYEQYF
v_call: TRBV29-1; d_call: NA; j_call: TRBJ2-7; clone_size: NA; cdr3_nt: TGCAGCGTTGACAGGGGAAGGGGGGAGCAGTACTTC; cdr3_aa: CSVDRGRGEQYF
v_call: TRBV28; d_call: NA; j_call: TRBJ2-3; clone_size: NA; cdr3_nt: TGTGCCTATTCGCAGACTAGCACAGATACGCAGTATTTT; cdr3_aa: CAYSQTSTDTQYF
v_call: TRBV6-5; d_call: NA; j_call: TRBJ2-3; clone_size: once; cdr3_nt: TGTGCCAGCAGAACTAGCACAGATACGCAGTATTTT; cdr3_aa: CASRTSTDTQYF
v_call: TRBV27; d_call: NA; j_call: TRBJ1-5; clone_size: NA; cdr3_nt: TGTGCCAGCAGTTTATTTGGCGGACATAATCAGCCCCAGCATTTT; cdr3_aa: CASSLFGGHNQPQHF
v_call: TRBV7-9; d_call: NA; j_call: TRBJ2-2; clone_size: NA; cdr3_nt: TGTGCCAGCAGCTTTGTGATGGCCACCGGGGAGCTGTTTTTT; cdr3_aa: CASSFVMATGELFF